These T cell receptor beta chains were read from a single sample in a study of early T cells in non-severe SARS-CoV-2 infection. TCRdb re-called the 5' RACE reads through MiXCR, storing one row per CDR3 protein. The sample has approximately 35,000 distinct CDR3 sequences, 4.1% seen once. Sequenced sample: whole blood. These receptor sequences come from an adult who was a healthcare worker with PCR-confirmed SARS-CoV-2 infection or an uninfected control (not recorded which). CDR3s include the opening cysteine and the closing phenylalanine or tryptophan. Fields, in order: clone size, V gene, J gene, CDR3 protein. Only part of the rows carry a size: once, few, many, or a class if the clone is expanded.

>NA|TRBV20-1|TRBJ1-6
CSARQGQAGNSPLHF
>many|TRBV20-1|TRBJ1-2
CSATPGQGDGYTF
>many|TRBV10-3|TRBJ2-2
CAISLGTSGDTGELFF
>many|TRBV19|TRBJ2-2
CASRVTSANTGELFF
>many|TRBV5-1|TRBJ1-1
CASSSPEGGGTEAFF
>many|TRBV5-1|TRBJ2-7
CASSSLAGGPIYEQYF
>many|TRBV7-9|TRBJ2-5
CASSSLGEERAKETQYF
>NA|TRBV7-3|TRBJ2-4
CASSFGAGGDIQYF
>medium-sized|TRBV20-1|TRBJ2-1
CSARDRQGRLYNEQFF
>many|TRBV7-3|TRBJ1-2
CASSPGGSYGYTF
>many|TRBV27|TRBJ2-3
CASSFGQAISTDTQYF
>many|TRBV12-3/TRBV12-4|TRBJ2-3
CASSLQGADTQYF
>many|TRBV20-1|TRBJ2-1
CSARPLAGDSNEQFF
>many|TRBV7-2|TRBJ1-6
CASSLVQGRSPLHF
>few|TRBV12-3/TRBV12-4|TRBJ2-3
CASSSTYTDTQYF
>many|TRBV27|TRBJ2-1
CASSTSQRGRDEQFF
>NA|TRBV10-3|TRBJ2-3
CAISESLGGTSTGHF
>NA|TRBV7-9|TRBJ1-1
CASSLGQGATTEAFF
>many|TRBV6-2/TRBV6-3|TRBJ2-1
CASSSGTANEQFF
>many|TRBV5-1|TRBJ2-5
CASSPPGLAGQETQYF
>many|TRBV20-1|TRBJ2-5
CSARPEETQYF
>many|TRBV19|TRBJ2-2
CASSAGQMNTGELFF
>many|TRBV6-5|TRBJ2-2
CASSYLRSNTGELFF
>many|TRBV5-4|TRBJ2-3
CASSPVTPSRTDTQYF
>many|TRBV5-1|TRBJ2-7
CASSLEDGPSYEQYF
>many|TRBV12-3/TRBV12-4|TRBJ2-7
CASSSKGGGLHEQYF
>many|TRBV30|TRBJ2-1
CAWSVPPPSRREQFF
>few|TRBV7-9|TRBJ2-7
CASSSRGQGFNEQYF
>many|TRBV12-3/TRBV12-4|TRBJ2-6
CASSYGANVLTF
>many|TRBV13|TRBJ2-7
CASSLTSPPDYEQYF
>NA|TRBV12-3/TRBV12-4|TRBJ2-1
CASSPSDRGLDEQFF
>many|TRBV7-3|TRBJ1-5
CASSLTDRGANQPQHF
>NA|TRBV7-2|TRBJ1-1
CASSSRQGANTEAFF
>many|TRBV12-3/TRBV12-4|TRBJ1-5
CASSLPGHQPQHF
>many|TRBV11-1|TRBJ2-1
CASSRPPGTSGRGSYNEQFF
>medium-sized|TRBV7-9|TRBJ1-1
CASSPQGDTEAFF
>many|TRBV5-1|TRBJ2-5
CASSSNQETQYF
>many|TRBV20-1|TRBJ2-5
CSARGRGQGETQYF
>many|TRBV5-6|TRBJ1-5
CASSLFRGHQPQHF
>many|TRBV12-3/TRBV12-4|TRBJ1-5
CASSFVGYQPQHF